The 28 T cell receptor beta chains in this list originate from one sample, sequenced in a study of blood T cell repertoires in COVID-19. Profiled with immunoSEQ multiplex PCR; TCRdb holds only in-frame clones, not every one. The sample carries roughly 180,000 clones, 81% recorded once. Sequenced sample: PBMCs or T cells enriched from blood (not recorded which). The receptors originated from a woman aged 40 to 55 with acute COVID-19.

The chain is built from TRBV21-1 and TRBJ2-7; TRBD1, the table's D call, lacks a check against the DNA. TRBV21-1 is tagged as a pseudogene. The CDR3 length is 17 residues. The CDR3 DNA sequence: TGTGCCAGCAGCAATAGGCTTGCGGGACAGAGTCCCGGCGAGCAGTACGTC. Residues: CASSNRLAGQSPGEQYV.

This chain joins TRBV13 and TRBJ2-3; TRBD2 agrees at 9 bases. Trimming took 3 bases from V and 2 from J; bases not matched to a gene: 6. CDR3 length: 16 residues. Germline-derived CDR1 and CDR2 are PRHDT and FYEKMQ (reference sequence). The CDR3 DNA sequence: TGTGCCAGCAGCTTTTCACCTAGCGGGGTCACAGATACGCAGTATTTT. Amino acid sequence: CASSFSPSGVTDTQYF.

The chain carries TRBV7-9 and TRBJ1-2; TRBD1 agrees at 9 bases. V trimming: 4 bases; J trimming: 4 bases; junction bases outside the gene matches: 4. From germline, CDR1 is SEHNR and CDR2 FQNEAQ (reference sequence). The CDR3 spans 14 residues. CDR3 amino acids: CASSYRGQGYGYTF. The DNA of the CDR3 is TGTGCCAGCAGCTACAGGGGGCAAGGCTATGGCTACACCTTC. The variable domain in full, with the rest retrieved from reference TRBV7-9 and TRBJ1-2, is DTGVSQNPRHKITKRGQNVTFRCDPISEHNRLYWYRQTLGQGPEFLTYFQNEAQLEKSRLLSDRFSAERPKGSFSTLEIQRTEQGDSAMYLCASSYRGQGYGYTFGSGTRLTVV.

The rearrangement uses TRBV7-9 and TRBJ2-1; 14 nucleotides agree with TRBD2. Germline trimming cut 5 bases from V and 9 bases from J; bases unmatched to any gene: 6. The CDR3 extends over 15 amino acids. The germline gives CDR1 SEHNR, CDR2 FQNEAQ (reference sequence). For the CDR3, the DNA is TGTGCCAGCAGCCACGGGACTAGCGGGAGACTTGAGCAGTTCTTC. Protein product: CASSHGTSGRLEQFF.

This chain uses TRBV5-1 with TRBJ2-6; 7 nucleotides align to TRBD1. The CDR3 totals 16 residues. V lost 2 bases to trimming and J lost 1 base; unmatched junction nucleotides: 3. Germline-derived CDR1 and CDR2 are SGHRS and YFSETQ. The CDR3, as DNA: TGCGCCAGCAGCTTCACGACAGGGTCTGGGGCCAACGTCCTGACTTTC. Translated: CASSFTTGSGANVLTF.

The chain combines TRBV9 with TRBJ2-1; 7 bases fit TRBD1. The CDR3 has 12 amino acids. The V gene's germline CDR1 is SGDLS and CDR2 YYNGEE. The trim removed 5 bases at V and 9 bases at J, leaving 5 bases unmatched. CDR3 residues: CASSQTGIEQFF. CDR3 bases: TGTGCCAGCAGTCAGACAGGGATTGAGCAGTTCTTC.

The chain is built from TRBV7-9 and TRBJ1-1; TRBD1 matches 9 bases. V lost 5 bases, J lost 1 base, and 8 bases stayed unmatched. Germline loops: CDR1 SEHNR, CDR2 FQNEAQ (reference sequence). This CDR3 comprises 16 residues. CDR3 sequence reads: CASSPYWDRANTEAFF. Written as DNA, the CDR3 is TGTGCCAGCAGCCCCTACTGGGACAGGGCGAACACTGAAGCTTTCTTT.

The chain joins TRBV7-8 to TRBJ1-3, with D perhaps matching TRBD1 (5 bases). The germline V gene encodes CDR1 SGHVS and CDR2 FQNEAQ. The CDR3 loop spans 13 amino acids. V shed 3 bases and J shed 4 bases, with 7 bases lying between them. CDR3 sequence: CASSFRTGNTIYF. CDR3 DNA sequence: TGTGCCAGCAGCTTCCGGACAGGAAACACCATATATTTT.

In nucleotides, the CDR3 is TGCAGCCCCGACAGCTATGGCTACACCTTC. Its protein is CSPDSYGYTF. The chain joins TRBV20-1 to TRBJ1-2; D is perhaps TRBD1 (5 bases). Germline V gene sequence: CDR1 DFQATT, CDR2 SNEGSKA (reference sequence). The CDR3 loop spans 10 amino acids.

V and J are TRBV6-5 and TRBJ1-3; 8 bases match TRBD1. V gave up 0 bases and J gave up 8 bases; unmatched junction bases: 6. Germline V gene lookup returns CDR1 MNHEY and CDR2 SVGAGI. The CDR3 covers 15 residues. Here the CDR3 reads CASSYSVDRGHTIYF. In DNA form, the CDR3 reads TGTGCCAGCAGTTACTCAGTCGACAGGGGACACACCATATATTTT.

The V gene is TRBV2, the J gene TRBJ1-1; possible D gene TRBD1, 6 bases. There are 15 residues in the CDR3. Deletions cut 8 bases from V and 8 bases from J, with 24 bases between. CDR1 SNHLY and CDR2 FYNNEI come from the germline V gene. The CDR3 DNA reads TGTGCCAGCCTCAACCGAGACCCCAGGGGAGGGGAAGCTTTCTTT. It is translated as CASLNRDPRGGEAFF.

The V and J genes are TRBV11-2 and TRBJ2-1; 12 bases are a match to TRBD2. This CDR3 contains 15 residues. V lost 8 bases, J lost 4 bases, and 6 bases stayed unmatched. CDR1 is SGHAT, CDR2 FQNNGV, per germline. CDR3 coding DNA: TGTGCCAGCCATAGACTAGCGGGAGCTTACAATGAGCAGTTCTTC. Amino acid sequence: CASHRLAGAYNEQFF.

The CDR3 nucleotides read TGTGCCAGTATTGACCCCCGACAGAACTATGGCTACACCTTC. It translates to CASIDPRQNYGYTF. The rearrangement joins TRBV19 to TRBJ1-2, with D perhaps TRBD1 (5 bases). The CDR3 runs to 14 residues. Germline-derived CDR1 and CDR2 are LNHDA and SQIVND (reference sequence). Trimming removed 7 bases from V and 2 bases from J, with 14 bases in between.

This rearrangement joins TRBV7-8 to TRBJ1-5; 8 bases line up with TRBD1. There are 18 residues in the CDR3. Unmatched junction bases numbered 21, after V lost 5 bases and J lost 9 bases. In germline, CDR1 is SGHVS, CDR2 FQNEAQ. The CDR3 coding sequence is TGTGCCAGCAGCCCTTCCTCGACAGGGGTAGGATCGGTTCGGCCCCAGCATTTT. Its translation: CASSPSSTGVGSVRPQHF. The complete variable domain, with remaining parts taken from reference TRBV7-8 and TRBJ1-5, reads GAGVSQSPRYKVAKRGQDVALRCDPISGHVSLFWYQQALGQGPEFLTYFQNEAQLDKSGLPSDRFFAERPEGSVSTLKIQRTQQEDSAVYLCASSPSSTGVGSVRPQHFGDGTRLSIL.

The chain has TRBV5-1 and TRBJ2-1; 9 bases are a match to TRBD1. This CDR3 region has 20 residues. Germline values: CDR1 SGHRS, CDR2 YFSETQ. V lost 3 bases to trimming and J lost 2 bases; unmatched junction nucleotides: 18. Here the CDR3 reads CASSSEPSRVRDRAYNEQFF. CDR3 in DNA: TGCGCCAGCAGCTCGGAACCCTCCCGAGTCCGGGACAGGGCCTACAATGAGCAGTTCTTC.

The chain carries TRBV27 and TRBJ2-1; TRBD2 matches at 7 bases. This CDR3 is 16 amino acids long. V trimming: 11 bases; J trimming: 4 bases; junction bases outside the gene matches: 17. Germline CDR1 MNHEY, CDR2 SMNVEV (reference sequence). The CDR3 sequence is CAGGAPAGNDYNEQFF. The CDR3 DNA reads TGTGCCGGGGGAGCCCCAGCGGGAAACGATTACAATGAGCAGTTCTTC.

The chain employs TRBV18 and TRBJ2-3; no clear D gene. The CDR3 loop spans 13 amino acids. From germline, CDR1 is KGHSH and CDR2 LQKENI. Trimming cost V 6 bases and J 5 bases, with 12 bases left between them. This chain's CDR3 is CASSPSVKDTQYF. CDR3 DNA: TGTGCCAGCTCGCCTTCGGTCAAAGATACGCAGTATTTT.

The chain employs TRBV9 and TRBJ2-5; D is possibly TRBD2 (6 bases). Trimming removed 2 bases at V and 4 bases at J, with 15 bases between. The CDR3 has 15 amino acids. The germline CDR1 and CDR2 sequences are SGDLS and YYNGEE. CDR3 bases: TGTGCCAGCAGCGTCGGTTTCGGGGGTGGAGAGACCCAGTACTTC. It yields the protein CASSVGFGGGETQYF.

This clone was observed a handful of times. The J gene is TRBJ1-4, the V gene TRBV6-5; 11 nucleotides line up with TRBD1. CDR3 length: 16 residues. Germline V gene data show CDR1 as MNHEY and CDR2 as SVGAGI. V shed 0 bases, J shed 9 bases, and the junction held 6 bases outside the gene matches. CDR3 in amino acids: CASSYSRGQGVKKLFF. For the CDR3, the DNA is TGTGCCAGCAGTTACTCGAGGGGACAGGGGGTGAAAAAACTGTTTTTT.

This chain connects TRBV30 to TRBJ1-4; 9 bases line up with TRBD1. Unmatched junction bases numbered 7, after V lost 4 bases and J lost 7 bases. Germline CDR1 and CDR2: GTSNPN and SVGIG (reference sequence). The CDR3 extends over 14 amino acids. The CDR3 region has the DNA TGTGCCTGGATGCCGGGACAGGGTGGTGAAAAACTGTTTTTT. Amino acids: CAWMPGQGGEKLFF.

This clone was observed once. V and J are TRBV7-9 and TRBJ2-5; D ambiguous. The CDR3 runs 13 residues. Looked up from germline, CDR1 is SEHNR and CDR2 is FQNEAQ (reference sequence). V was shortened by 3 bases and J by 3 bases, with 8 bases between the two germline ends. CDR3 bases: TGTGCCAGCAGCTTTGAGTTGGAAGAGACCCAGTACTTC. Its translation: CASSFELEETQYF.

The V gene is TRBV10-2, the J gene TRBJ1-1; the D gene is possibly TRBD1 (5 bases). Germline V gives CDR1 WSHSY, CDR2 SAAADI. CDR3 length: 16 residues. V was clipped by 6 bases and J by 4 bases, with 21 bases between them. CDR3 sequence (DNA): TGCGCCAGCAGCGACTTTGGGGTCGGCGGGGGCACTGAAGCTTTCTTT. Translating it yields CASSDFGVGGGTEAFF.

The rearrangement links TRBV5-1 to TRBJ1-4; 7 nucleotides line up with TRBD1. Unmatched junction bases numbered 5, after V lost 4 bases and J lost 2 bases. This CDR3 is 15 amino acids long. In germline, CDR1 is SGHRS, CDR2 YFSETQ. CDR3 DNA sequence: TGCGCCAGCAGCCTCTCGGGACAGACTAATGAAAAACTGTTTTTT. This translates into CASSLSGQTNEKLFF. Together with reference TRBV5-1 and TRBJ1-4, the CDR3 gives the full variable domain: KAGVTQTPRYLIKTRGQQVTLSCSPISGHRSVSWYQQTPGQGLQFLFEYFSETQRNKGNFPGRFSGRQFSNSRSEMNVSTLELGDSALYLCASSLSGQTNEKLFFGSGTQLSVL.

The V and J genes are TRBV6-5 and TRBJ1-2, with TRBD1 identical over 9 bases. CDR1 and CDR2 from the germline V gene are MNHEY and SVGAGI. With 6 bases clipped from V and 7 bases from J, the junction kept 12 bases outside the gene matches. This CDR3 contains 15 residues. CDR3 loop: CASRGPGQGIGGYTF. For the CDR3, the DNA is TGTGCCAGCAGGGGACCGGGACAGGGAATCGGTGGCTACACCTTC.

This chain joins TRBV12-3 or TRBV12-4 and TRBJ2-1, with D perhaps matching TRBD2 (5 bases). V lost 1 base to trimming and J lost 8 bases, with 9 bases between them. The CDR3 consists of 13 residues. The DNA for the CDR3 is TGTGCCAGCAGTTTAGTTAGCGAGCATGAGCAGTTCTTC. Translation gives CASSLVSEHEQFF.

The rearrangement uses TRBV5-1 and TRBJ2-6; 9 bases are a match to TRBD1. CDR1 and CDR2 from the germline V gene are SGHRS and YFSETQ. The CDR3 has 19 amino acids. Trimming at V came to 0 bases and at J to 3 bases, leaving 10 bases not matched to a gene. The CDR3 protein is CASSLGPGQGVGGANVLTF. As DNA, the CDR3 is TGCGCCAGCAGCTTGGGGCCGGGACAGGGCGTGGGTGGGGCCAACGTCCTGACTTTC.

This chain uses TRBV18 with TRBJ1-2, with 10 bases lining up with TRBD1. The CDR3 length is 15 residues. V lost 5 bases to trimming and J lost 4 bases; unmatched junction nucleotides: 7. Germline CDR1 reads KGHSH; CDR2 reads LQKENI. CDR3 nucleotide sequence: TGTGCCAGCTCATCTCGACAGGGGGCAAGCTATGGCTACACCTTC. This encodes CASSSRQGASYGYTF.

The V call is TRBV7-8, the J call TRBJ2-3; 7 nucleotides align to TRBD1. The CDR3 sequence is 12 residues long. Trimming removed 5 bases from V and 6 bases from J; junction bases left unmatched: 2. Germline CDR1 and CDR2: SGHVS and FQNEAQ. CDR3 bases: TGTGCCAGCAGCCTACAGGGGGATACGCAGTATTTT. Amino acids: CASSLQGDTQYF.